A single sample is the source of the 27 T cell receptor beta chains below, sequenced in a study of response to subunit inactivated influenza vaccine. One entry per CDR3 protein, called by TCRdb with MiXCR from the RT-PCR reads. This sample yields about 800,000 distinct CDR3 sequences, of which approximately 22% are seen a single time; more than 8.5% belongs to the top ten. The input for sequencing was PBMCs from blood, taken more than 4 days after vaccination. The receptors stem from a man aged 50 to 60 who received an inactivated influenza vaccine.

This clonotype has only a few counts. The V gene is TRBV10-2, the J gene TRBJ2-3; 8 bases are a match to TRBD1. The CDR3 has 13 residues. CDR1 WSHSY and CDR2 SAAADI come from the germline V gene. The ends lost 7 bases at V and 4 bases at J; junction bases unmatched: 4. The DNA of the CDR3 is TGCGCCAGCACCCCGACAGGGGCAGATACGCAGTATTTT. This gives the protein CASTPTGADTQYF.

This clonotype was seen only a few times. The chain couples TRBV9 to TRBJ2-2, with D uncertain. The germline gives CDR1 SGDLS, CDR2 YYNGEE. The CDR3 is 16 residues long. V lost 2 bases, J lost 3 bases, and 14 bases lay in between. As DNA, the CDR3 is TGTGCCAGCAGCGTGAAGGTTGGTGGATACACCGGGGAGCTGTTTTTT. The encoded protein is CASSVKVGGYTGELFF. Full variable domain (rest looked up from reference TRBV9 and TRBJ2-2): DSGVTQTPKHLITATGQRVTLRCSPRSGDLSVYWYQQSLDQGLQFLIQYYNGEERAKGNILERFSAQQFPDLHSELNLSSLELGDSALYFCASSVKVGGYTGELFFGEGSRLTVL.

This clonotype was counted between two and nine times. The rearrangement joins TRBV7-2 to TRBJ2-1, with 8 positions matching TRBD2. This CDR3 comprises 16 residues. J lost 7 bases, V lost 1 base, and 9 bases had no gene match. From germline, CDR1 is SGHTA and CDR2 FQGNSA. CDR3: CASSLVGGGLLNEQFF. As DNA, the CDR3 is TGTGCCAGCAGCTTAGTCGGGGGGGGGCTCTTGAATGAGCAGTTCTTC.

In its sample, this clonotype was seen a few times. The gene calls are TRBV7-2 and TRBJ1-1; 7 bases align to TRBD1. The CDR3 extends over 14 amino acids. V trimming: 7 bases; J trimming: 4 bases; junction bases outside the gene matches: 9. The germline V gene has CDR1 SGHTA and CDR2 FQGNSA. The CDR3 sequence: CASIGQAAGTEAFF. For the CDR3, the DNA is TGTGCCAGCATCGGACAGGCAGCGGGCACTGAAGCTTTCTTT.

The chain couples TRBV29-1 to TRBJ1-4; D unclear. The CDR3 covers 13 residues. Trimming removed 4 bases at V and 5 bases at J, with 11 bases between. Germline V gene sequence: CDR1 SQVTM, CDR2 ANQGSEA. CDR3 protein: CSVGEALNEKLFF. The CDR3 DNA sequence: TGCAGCGTTGGGGAGGCTCTGAATGAAAAACTGTTTTTT.

J is TRBJ2-5 and V is TRBV20-1; possible D gene TRBD1, 6 bases. The germline gives CDR1 DFQATT, CDR2 SNEGSKA (reference sequence). The CDR3 loop spans 19 amino acids. Trimming pared 1 base from V and 2 bases from J, leaving 26 bases between. The chain's CDR3 is CSARVGWTGGSQNQETQYF. The CDR3 nucleotides are TGCAGTGCTAGAGTCGGGTGGACTGGGGGCAGCCAGAATCAAGAGACCCAGTACTTC.

This clonotype was picked up a small number of times. The V and J genes are TRBV7-8 and TRBJ1-6; 8 nucleotides agree with TRBD1. The CDR3 loop spans 15 amino acids. Germline trimming cut 4 bases from V and 5 bases from J; bases unmatched to any gene: 4. Germline V gene lookup returns CDR1 SGHVS and CDR2 FQNEAQ. The CDR3 loop reads CASSSGQADNSPLHF. CDR3 nucleotide sequence: TGTGCCAGCAGCTCGGGACAGGCCGATAATTCACCCCTCCACTTT.

The chain couples TRBV12-3 or TRBV12-4 to TRBJ1-3; D is uncertain. Trimming pared 6 bases from V and 0 bases from J, leaving 9 bases between. The CDR3 is made up of 14 amino acids. CDR3: CASSIQASGNTIYF. In DNA, the CDR3 is TGTGCCAGCAGCATCCAGGCCTCTGGAAACACCATATATTTT.

The chain combines TRBV12-3 or TRBV12-4 with TRBJ2-1; 8 bases agree with TRBD1. J gave up 15 bases and V 5 bases, and 6 bases lay outside the gene matches. This CDR3 spans 11 amino acids. The CDR3 DNA is TGTGCCAGCAGTCTGGGGACAGGCAGGTTCTTC. Translated: CASSLGTGRFF.

The J gene is TRBJ1-6, the V gene TRBV12-3 or TRBV12-4; 10 bases are a match to TRBD1. This CDR3 has 15 residues. The ends lost 6 bases at V and 4 bases at J; junction bases unmatched: 3. The CDR3, as DNA: TGTGCCAGCAGGCCGGGACAGGGGTATAATTCACCCCTCCACTTT. Translating it yields CASRPGQGYNSPLHF.

The chain links TRBV20-1 to TRBJ1-2; 8 bases are a match to TRBD1. The CDR3 covers 12 residues. Trimming removed 1 base from V and 7 bases from J; junction bases left unmatched: 2. From germline, CDR1 is DFQATT and CDR2 SNEGSKA (reference sequence). The CDR3 sequence is CSARGQGSGYTF. The CDR3 bases are TGCAGTGCTAGAGGACAGGGGTCTGGCTACACCTTC.

This chain uses TRBV6-1 with TRBJ1-5, with D perhaps TRBD1 (5 bases). The V gene's germline CDR1 is MNHNS and CDR2 SASEGT. This CDR3 comprises 15 residues. Trimming shortened V by 6 bases and J by 2 bases, and 14 bases separated the two germline ends. The CDR3 is CASRSRDRGNQPQHF. Here the CDR3 DNA reads TGTGCCAGCAGATCCAGGGATAGGGGCAATCAGCCCCAGCATTTT.

This clonotype appeared many times. The chain carries TRBV5-1 and TRBJ2-3, with TRBD2 identical over 13 bases. The V gene end was trimmed by 3 bases and the J gene end by 6 bases; junction bases not matched to a gene: 7. Germline values: CDR1 SGHRS, CDR2 YFSETQ. CDR3 length: 16 amino acids. In DNA, the CDR3 is TGCGCCAGCAGCTACCGACTAGCGGGAGGACCCGATACGCAGTATTTT. Translating gives CASSYRLAGGPDTQYF.

This chain links TRBV9 with TRBJ2-1, with 9 bases aligning to TRBD2. Germline CDR1 SGDLS, CDR2 YYNGEE. The CDR3 is made up of 15 amino acids. After removal of 3 bases from V and 4 bases from J, the junction contained 5 bases not matched to a gene. The CDR3 here is CASSAGTSLYNEQFF. The CDR3 bases are TGTGCCAGCAGCGCCGGGACTAGCCTGTACAATGAGCAGTTCTTC.

This chain links TRBV20-1 with TRBJ2-2, with 8 bases that match TRBD1. Germline CDR1 reads DFQATT; CDR2 reads SNEGSKA (reference sequence). Trimming at V came to 5 bases and at J to 3 bases, leaving 2 bases not matched to a gene. The CDR3 is 13 residues long. DNA for the CDR3: TGCAGTGCTCAGGGGGCTTACACCGGGGAGCTGTTTTTT. It translates to CSAQGAYTGELFF.

The chain combines TRBV5-1 with TRBJ2-4, with D uncertain. V was cut by 4 bases and J by 0 bases, with 20 bases left in between. CDR3 length equals 18 residues. Germline assignment: CDR1 SGHRS and CDR2 YFSETQ. The CDR3 here is CASSQRETGLGAKNIQYF. CDR3 DNA sequence: TGCGCCAGCAGCCAACGCGAAACCGGGCTTGGAGCCAAAAACATTCAGTACTTC.

This clonotype was counted between two and nine times. This chain connects TRBV7-8 to TRBJ1-5, with no clear D. V lost 0 bases and J lost 7, with 10 bases in between. This CDR3 contains 14 residues. Germline CDR1 reads SGHVS; CDR2 reads FQNEAQ. CDR3: CASSLAAPSQPQHF. Written as DNA, the CDR3 is TGTGCCAGCAGCTTAGCGGCCCCCAGCCAGCCCCAGCATTTT.

The chain has TRBV6-2 or TRBV6-3 and TRBJ2-7; D might be TRBD2 (5 bases). The germline V gene encodes CDR1 MNHEY and CDR2 SVGEGT. V was pared by 8 bases and J by 0 bases, with 11 bases between. The CDR3 has 13 amino acids. CDR3 DNA: TGTGCCAGCGGCCGGGCGGGCTCCTACGAGCAGTACTTC. It specifies CASGRAGSYEQYF.

This clonotype has only a few counts. The chain has TRBV4-1 and TRBJ2-1; D perhaps matches TRBD1 (6 bases). There are 16 residues in the CDR3. Germline V CDR1 and CDR2: MGHRA, YSYEKL. Trimming took off 5 bases at V and 8 bases at J, with 22 bases between the two ends. The CDR3 sequence: CASSRPQGIITDEQFF. In DNA form, the CDR3 reads TGCGCCAGCAGCAGGCCACAGGGTATAATAACGGATGAGCAGTTCTTC.

The gene calls are TRBV6-1 and TRBJ2-7, with a weak D call TRBD2 (6 bases). The length of the CDR3 is 14 residues. Germline V CDR1 and CDR2: MNHNS, SASEGT. Trimming removed 6 bases at V and 2 bases at J, with 14 bases between. This CDR3 is CASRRDRLAYEQYF. CDR3 bases: TGTGCCAGCAGGCGGGACCGACTGGCCTACGAGCAGTACTTC.

This chain links TRBV5-1 with TRBJ2-6; D not certain. V was trimmed by 1 base and J by 1 base, leaving 6 bases between them. Germline V gives CDR1 SGHRS, CDR2 YFSETQ. CDR3 length: 15 residues. The CDR3 bases are TGCGCCAGCAGCTTGTTCACATCTGGGGCCAACGTCCTGACTTTC. Translation gives CASSLFTSGANVLTF.

The chain links TRBV30 to TRBJ2-2, with a possible D match to TRBD2 (5 bases). Trimming shortened V by 0 bases and J by 0 bases, and 11 bases separated the two germline ends. The CDR3 is 16 residues long. The germline V gene encodes CDR1 GTSNPN and CDR2 SVGIG (reference sequence). CDR3 region: CAWSVQLGANTGELFF. CDR3 nucleotides: TGTGCCTGGAGTGTACAATTGGGAGCGAACACCGGGGAGCTGTTTTTT.

The J gene is TRBJ2-1, the V gene TRBV5-1; the D gene is possibly TRBD2 (6 bases). CDR3 size: 15 residues. CDR1 is SGHRS and CDR2 is YFSETQ in the germline V gene. V was trimmed by 2 bases and J by 0 bases, leaving 9 bases between them. The CDR3 DNA reads as TGCGCCAGCAGCTTTCTAGCGATCTCCTACAATGAGCAGTTCTTC. It is translated as CASSFLAISYNEQFF.

The chain combines TRBV10-3 with TRBJ2-7; D uncertain. V was pared by 7 bases and J by 2 bases, with 15 bases between. The length of the CDR3 is 14 residues. Germline V CDR1 and CDR2: ENHRY, SYGVKD. This chain's CDR3 is CAIKAAGSTYEQYF. The DNA of the CDR3 is TGTGCCATCAAGGCGGCAGGTTCCACCTACGAGCAGTACTTC.

This clonotype was seen a few times. V gene TRBV4-1 combines with J gene TRBJ1-1; D is undetermined. Trimming took off 0 bases at V and 1 base at J, with 21 bases between the two ends. CDR1 and CDR2 (germline): MGHRA, YSYEKL. The CDR3 contains 19 residues. CDR3 sequence (DNA): TGCGCCAGCAGCCAAGAAGAGCGAGCGACACCGAGGCCGAACACTGAAGCTTTCTTT. This codes for CASSQEERATPRPNTEAFF.

The V and J genes are TRBV4-3 and TRBJ2-7; TRBD1 agrees at 7 bases. Germline CDR1 and CDR2: LGHNA and YSLEER. The J segment lost 5 bases and the V segment lost 2 bases, leaving 6 bases of the junction unmatched. This CDR3 comprises 14 residues. The CDR3 reads CASSQFTGEHEQYF. The CDR3 nucleotides are TGCGCCAGCAGCCAATTCACAGGGGAACACGAGCAGTACTTC.

This chain joins TRBV6-1 and TRBJ1-4; the D gene is possibly TRBD1 (6 bases). Germline V gives CDR1 MNHNS, CDR2 SASEGT. V lost 8 bases and J 5 bases, leaving 18 bases between the germline ends. This CDR3 has 15 residues. This CDR3 reads CASSLGGLSNEKLFF. As DNA, the CDR3 is TGTGCCAGCTCCTTGGGGGGGCTGAGCAATGAAAAACTGTTTTTT.